Listed here is a single T cell receptor beta chain. The sample originates from a study of monozygotic twins with inflammatory bowel disease. Germline CDR1 and CDR2: SEHNR and FQNEAQ (reference sequence). The CDR3 contains 14 residues. TCRdb re-called the 5' RACE reads and gives one entry per CDR3 protein, without DNA. The listing records 150,000 to 200,000 distinct CDR3 sequences. This sequence joins TRBV7-9 and TRBJ1-5; lacking DNA, the TRBD1 call made by TCRdb goes unchecked. The receptor was derived from a human donor with ulcerative colitis or Crohn's disease, or a healthy co-twin of an affected twin (not recorded which). Material for sequencing was blood. The CDR3 sequence: CASSLAGNYQPQHF.